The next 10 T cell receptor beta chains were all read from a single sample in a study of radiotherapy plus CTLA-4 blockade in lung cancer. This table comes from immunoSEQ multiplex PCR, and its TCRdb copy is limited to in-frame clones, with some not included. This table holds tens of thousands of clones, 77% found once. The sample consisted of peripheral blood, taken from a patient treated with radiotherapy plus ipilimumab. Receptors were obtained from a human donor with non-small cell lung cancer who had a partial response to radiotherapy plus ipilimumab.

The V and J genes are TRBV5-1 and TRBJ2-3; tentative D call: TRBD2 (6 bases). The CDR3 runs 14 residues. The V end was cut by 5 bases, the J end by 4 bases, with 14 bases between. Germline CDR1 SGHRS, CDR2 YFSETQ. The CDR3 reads CASRVGTLSDTQYF. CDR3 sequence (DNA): TGCGCCAGCAGGGTCGGGACTCTCTCAGATACGCAGTATTTT.

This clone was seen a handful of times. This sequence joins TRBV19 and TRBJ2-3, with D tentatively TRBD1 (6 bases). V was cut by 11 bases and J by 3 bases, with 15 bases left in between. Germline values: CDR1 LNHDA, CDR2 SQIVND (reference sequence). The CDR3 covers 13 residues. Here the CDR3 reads CAVGGTGTDTQYF. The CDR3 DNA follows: TGTGCCGTAGGGGGAACGGGGACAGATACGCAGTATTTT.

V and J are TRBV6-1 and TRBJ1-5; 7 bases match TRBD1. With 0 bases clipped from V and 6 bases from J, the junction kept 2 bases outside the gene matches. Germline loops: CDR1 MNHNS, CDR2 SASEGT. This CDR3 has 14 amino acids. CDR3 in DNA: TGTGCCAGCAGTGAAGCGTACAGGGGTCAGCCCCAGCATTTT. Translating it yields CASSEAYRGQPQHF.

The CDR3 DNA reads as TGTGCCAGCAGTTACTCCGGACAGGTGAACACCGGGGAGCTGTTTTTT. Its protein is CASSYSGQVNTGELFF. The V call is TRBV6-5, the J call TRBJ2-2, with 7 bases matching TRBD1. V shed 0 bases, J shed 1 base, and the junction held 2 bases outside the gene matches. Germline V lookup: CDR1 MNHEY, CDR2 SVGAGI. This CDR3 has 16 residues.

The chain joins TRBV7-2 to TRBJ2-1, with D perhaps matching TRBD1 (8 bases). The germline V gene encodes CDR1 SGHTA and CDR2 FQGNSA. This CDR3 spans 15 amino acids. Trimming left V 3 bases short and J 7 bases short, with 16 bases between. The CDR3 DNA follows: TGTGCCAGCAGCTTTTATACAGGGGGGGGGAATGAGCAGTTCTTC. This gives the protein CASSFYTGGGNEQFF.

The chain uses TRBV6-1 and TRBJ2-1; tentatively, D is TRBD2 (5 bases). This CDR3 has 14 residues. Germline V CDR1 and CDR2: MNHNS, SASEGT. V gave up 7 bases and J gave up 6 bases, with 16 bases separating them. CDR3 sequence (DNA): TGTGCCAGCACCCAGGAGGTTCGGGTCAATGAGCAGTTCTTC. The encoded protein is CASTQEVRVNEQFF.

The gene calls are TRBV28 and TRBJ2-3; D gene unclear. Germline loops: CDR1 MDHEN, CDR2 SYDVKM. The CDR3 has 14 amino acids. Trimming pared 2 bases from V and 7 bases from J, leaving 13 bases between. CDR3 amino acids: CASSLNGGVNTQYF. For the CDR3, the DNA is TGTGCCAGCAGTTTAAACGGCGGAGTCAATACGCAGTATTTT.

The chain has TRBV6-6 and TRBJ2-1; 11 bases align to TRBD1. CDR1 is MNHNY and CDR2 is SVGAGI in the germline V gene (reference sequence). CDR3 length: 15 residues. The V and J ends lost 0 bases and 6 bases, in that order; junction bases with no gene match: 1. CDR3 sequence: CASSYSGQGANEQFF. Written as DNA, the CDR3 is TGTGCCAGCAGTTACTCCGGACAGGGGGCCAATGAGCAGTTCTTC.

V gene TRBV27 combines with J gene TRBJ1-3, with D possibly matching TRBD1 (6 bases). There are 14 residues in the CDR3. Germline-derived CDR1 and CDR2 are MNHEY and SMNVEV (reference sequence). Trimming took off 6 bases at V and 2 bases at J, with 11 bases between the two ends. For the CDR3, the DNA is TGTGCCAGCAGAAGTTCAGGGGCTGGAAACACCATATATTTT. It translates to CASRSSGAGNTIYF.

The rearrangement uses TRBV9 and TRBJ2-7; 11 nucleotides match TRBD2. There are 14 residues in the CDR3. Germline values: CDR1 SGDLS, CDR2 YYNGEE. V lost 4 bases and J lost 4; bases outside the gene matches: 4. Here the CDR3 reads CASSTGLAAYEQYF. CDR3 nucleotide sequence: TGTGCCAGCAGCACGGGACTAGCGGCGTACGAGCAGTACTTC.